These 17 T cell receptor beta chains share one sample of origin, sequenced in a study of cytomegalovirus exposure and HLA in healthy donors. Researchers ran the PCR with 60 Vbeta and 13 Jbeta primers. Only in-frame clones appear in the TCRdb table, and some are missing; sequencing was by immunoSEQ multiplex PCR. The sample shows around 63,000 clones, about three quarters of them seen only once. The material sequenced was PBMCs. These TCRs come from a man aged 40-55 years in good health and CMV-seronegative.

This rearrangement joins TRBV18 to TRBJ1-4; 7 bases fit TRBD1. Germline assignment: CDR1 KGHSH and CDR2 LQKENI. V was pared by 5 bases and J by 4 bases, with 7 bases of the junction left unmatched. The CDR3 totals 15 residues. CDR3 sequence: CASSSLRDSNEKLFF. CDR3 sequence (DNA): TGTGCCAGCTCATCACTCCGGGACAGTAATGAAAAACTGTTTTTT.

The sample holds a few counts of this clone. The J gene is TRBJ2-2, the V gene TRBV7-2, with 8 bases matching TRBD1. Per the germline V gene, CDR1 is SGHTA and CDR2 is FQGNSA. The CDR3 length is 18 residues. V shed 5 bases, J shed 3 bases, and the junction held 14 bases outside the gene matches. In DNA, the CDR3 is TGTGCCAGCAGCCCTAGAGGAGGAGGACAGGGTTACACCGGGGAGCTGTTTTTT. Its protein product is CASSPRGGGQGYTGELFF.

This CDR3 is CASSFNNNYGYTF. CDR3 in DNA: TGTGCCAGCAGCTTTAACAATAACTATGGCTACACCTTC. The chain is built from TRBV5-4 and TRBJ1-2; D gene ambiguous. The V gene lost 2 bases and the J gene lost 1 base, with 6 bases spanning the gap. The germline gives CDR1 SGHNT, CDR2 YYREEE (reference sequence). The CDR3 loop spans 13 amino acids.

The table lists this clone with a few counts. This sequence joins TRBV6-1 and TRBJ1-5; TRBD1 is a possible D gene (5 bases). V lost 2 bases to trimming and J lost 13 bases, with 6 bases between them. Germline lookup yields CDR1 MNHNS and CDR2 SASEGT. This CDR3 spans 10 amino acids. Here the CDR3 DNA reads TGTGCCAGCAGTGAAAGACAGCAGCATTTT. Its translation: CASSERQQHF.

The count of this clone is one. V is TRBV5-1 and J is TRBJ2-6, with D perhaps matching TRBD2 (6 bases). V lost 4 bases and J lost 1, with 9 bases in between. Germline CDR1 SGHRS, CDR2 YFSETQ. This CDR3 has 15 residues. CDR3 sequence: CASSVEGSGANVLTF. CDR3 DNA: TGCGCCAGCAGCGTGGAGGGGTCTGGGGCCAACGTCCTGACTTTC.

The chain combines TRBV5-8 with TRBJ1-3; tentative D call: TRBD1 (6 bases). The germline V gene has CDR1 SGHTS and CDR2 YDEGEE. The CDR3 runs to 15 residues. With 2 bases removed from V and 4 bases from J, the gap between germline ends came to 13 bases. In DNA, the CDR3 is TGTGCCAGCAGCTTTCTCTGGGGGCTCGGAAACACCATATATTTT. Protein sequence: CASSFLWGLGNTIYF.

The chain employs TRBV25-1 and TRBJ2-2, with unresolved D. Germline V gene lookup returns CDR1 MGHDK and CDR2 SYGVNS. There are 11 residues in the CDR3. V shed 5 bases and J shed 6 bases, with 4 bases lying between them. CDR3 sequence: CASSLPGELFF. Written as DNA, the CDR3 is TGTGCCAGCAGTCTCCCCGGGGAGCTGTTTTTT.

The chain joins TRBV4-1 to TRBJ1-5; D unclear. The CDR3 is 14 residues long. Trimming removed 3 bases at V and 3 bases at J, with 9 bases between. Germline CDR1 reads MGHRA; CDR2 reads YSYEKL. The CDR3 sequence: CASSHTEDNQPQHF. The CDR3 DNA reads TGCGCCAGCAGCCACACAGAAGACAATCAGCCCCAGCATTTT.

The V gene is TRBV7-7, the J gene TRBJ2-2; D is perhaps TRBD2 (5 bases). Germline-derived CDR1 and CDR2 are SSHAT and FNYEAQ (reference sequence). V was clipped by 7 bases and J by 2 bases, with 11 bases between them. This CDR3 spans 14 amino acids. CDR3 sequence (DNA): TGTGCCAGCATGAGGGAGCGAAACACCGGGGAGCTGTTTTTT. Amino acid sequence: CASMRERNTGELFF. Supplemented by reference TRBV7-7 and TRBJ2-2, the full variable domain reads GAGVSQSPRYKVTKRGQDVTLRCDPISSHATLYWYQQALGQGPEFLTYFNYEAQPDKSGLPSDRFSAERPEGSISTLTIQRTEQRDSAMYRCASMRERNTGELFFGEGSRLTVL.

This rearrangement joins TRBV11-2 to TRBJ2-5; D is uncertain. CDR1 is SGHAT and CDR2 is FQNNGV in the germline V gene. CDR3 length: 13 residues. Deletions cut 7 bases from V and 4 bases from J, with 13 bases between. CDR3 residues: CASTRWARETQYF. DNA for the CDR3: TGTGCCAGCACCCGGTGGGCGCGAGAGACCCAGTACTTC.

The rearrangement joins TRBV5-8 to TRBJ2-1; 11 nucleotides line up with TRBD2. The germline V gene has CDR1 SGHTS and CDR2 YDEGEE. The CDR3 extends over 17 amino acids. V trimming: 5 bases; J trimming: 8 bases; junction bases outside the gene matches: 15. This chain's CDR3 is CASRPGTTSGMKDEQFF. Written as DNA, the CDR3 is TGTGCCAGCAGACCCGGAACGACTAGCGGGATGAAAGATGAGCAGTTCTTC.

This clone came up a few times. CDR3: CASSQDAGTEAFF. In DNA, the CDR3 is TGCGCCAGCAGCCAAGACGCGGGTACTGAAGCTTTCTTT. The chain joins TRBV4-1 to TRBJ1-1; no clear D gene. The CDR3 loop spans 13 amino acids. CDR1 is MGHRA, CDR2 YSYEKL, per germline. Between the trimmed V and J ends, which lost 0 bases and 5 bases, there was a span of 7 bases.

This chain links TRBV27 with TRBJ2-7; 10 bases match TRBD1. Unmatched junction bases numbered 4, after V lost 4 bases and J lost 1 base. CDR1 and CDR2 (germline): MNHEY, SMNVEV (reference sequence). The CDR3 consists of 15 residues. CDR3 sequence reads: CASSSTGGASYEQYF. The CDR3 nucleotides are TGTGCCAGCAGTTCGACAGGGGGCGCTTCCTACGAGCAGTACTTC.

V is TRBV29-1 and J is TRBJ2-7; D unclear. The ends were cut back, 6 bases at V and 4 bases at J, with 7 bases in the middle. Germline CDR1 is SQVTM and CDR2 is ANQGSEA. The CDR3 totals 10 residues. CDR3 bases: TGCAGCGTCCAAGAGTACGAGCAGTACTTC. It codes for CSVQEYEQYF.

The chain has TRBV18 and TRBJ1-6; D ambiguous. CDR3 size: 18 residues. Germline V gives CDR1 KGHSH, CDR2 LQKENI. Deletions cut 3 bases from V and 0 bases from J, with 15 bases between. CDR3: CASSPYGPGGSYNSPLHF. The CDR3 nucleotides read TGTGCCAGCTCACCGTATGGACCTGGAGGCTCCTATAATTCACCCCTCCACTTT.

This chain links TRBV6-7 with TRBJ2-1, with TRBD2 matching over 11 bases. TRBV6-7 is classed as an ORF, of uncertain function. This CDR3 has 18 amino acids. V lost 4 bases, J lost 1 base, and 9 bases stayed unmatched. CDR3 nucleotide sequence: TGTGCCAGCAGTTTACCATCTAGCGGGAGGAAATCCTACAATGAGCAGTTCTTC. It is translated as CASSLPSSGRKSYNEQFF.

The chain is built from TRBV5-1 and TRBJ2-3, with D unclear. The CDR3 has 14 amino acids. V lost 3 bases and J lost 0, with 8 bases in between. Germline loops: CDR1 SGHRS, CDR2 YFSETQ. CDR3 in amino acids: CASSSTSSTDTQYF. CDR3 DNA sequence: TGCGCCAGCAGCTCTACTTCTAGCACAGATACGCAGTATTTT.